The entry below gives a single T cell receptor (beta chain) sequence along with its context. The antigen is undetermined. The sample belongs to a study of shared clonotypes between healthy human individuals. Study background: Per-donor plates numbered three CD4 naive, three CD4 memory, two CD8 naive and one CD8 memory. Study-wide findings and caveats: When naive CD4 clonotypes were compared across a few donors, 4% to 6.5% were shared.

CD45RO negativity and positive selection for CCR7 defined naive CD8 cells, a population that excluded terminally differentiated effector memory CD45RA+ cells. The table came from immunoSEQ multiplex PCR; TCRdb's copy has only in-frame clones and leaves some out. The data show around 2,000,000 clones, roughly 91% seen once. The CDR3 is 15 residues long. V shed 1 base, J shed 5 bases, and the junction held 4 bases outside the gene matches. Looked up from germline, CDR1 is SGHRS and CDR2 is YFSETQ. Sequencing was carried out using naive CD8+ T cells from PBMCs. The chain uses TRBV5-1 and TRBJ2-1; 9 bases line up with TRBD1. The sequence was collected from a man between 18 and 29 years old in good health. Some clones in this sample may be carry-over from other donors' samples. This chain's CDR3 is CASSLWTGDDNEQFF. The CDR3 DNA sequence: TGCGCCAGCAGCTTGTGGACAGGGGATGACAATGAGCAGTTCTTC.